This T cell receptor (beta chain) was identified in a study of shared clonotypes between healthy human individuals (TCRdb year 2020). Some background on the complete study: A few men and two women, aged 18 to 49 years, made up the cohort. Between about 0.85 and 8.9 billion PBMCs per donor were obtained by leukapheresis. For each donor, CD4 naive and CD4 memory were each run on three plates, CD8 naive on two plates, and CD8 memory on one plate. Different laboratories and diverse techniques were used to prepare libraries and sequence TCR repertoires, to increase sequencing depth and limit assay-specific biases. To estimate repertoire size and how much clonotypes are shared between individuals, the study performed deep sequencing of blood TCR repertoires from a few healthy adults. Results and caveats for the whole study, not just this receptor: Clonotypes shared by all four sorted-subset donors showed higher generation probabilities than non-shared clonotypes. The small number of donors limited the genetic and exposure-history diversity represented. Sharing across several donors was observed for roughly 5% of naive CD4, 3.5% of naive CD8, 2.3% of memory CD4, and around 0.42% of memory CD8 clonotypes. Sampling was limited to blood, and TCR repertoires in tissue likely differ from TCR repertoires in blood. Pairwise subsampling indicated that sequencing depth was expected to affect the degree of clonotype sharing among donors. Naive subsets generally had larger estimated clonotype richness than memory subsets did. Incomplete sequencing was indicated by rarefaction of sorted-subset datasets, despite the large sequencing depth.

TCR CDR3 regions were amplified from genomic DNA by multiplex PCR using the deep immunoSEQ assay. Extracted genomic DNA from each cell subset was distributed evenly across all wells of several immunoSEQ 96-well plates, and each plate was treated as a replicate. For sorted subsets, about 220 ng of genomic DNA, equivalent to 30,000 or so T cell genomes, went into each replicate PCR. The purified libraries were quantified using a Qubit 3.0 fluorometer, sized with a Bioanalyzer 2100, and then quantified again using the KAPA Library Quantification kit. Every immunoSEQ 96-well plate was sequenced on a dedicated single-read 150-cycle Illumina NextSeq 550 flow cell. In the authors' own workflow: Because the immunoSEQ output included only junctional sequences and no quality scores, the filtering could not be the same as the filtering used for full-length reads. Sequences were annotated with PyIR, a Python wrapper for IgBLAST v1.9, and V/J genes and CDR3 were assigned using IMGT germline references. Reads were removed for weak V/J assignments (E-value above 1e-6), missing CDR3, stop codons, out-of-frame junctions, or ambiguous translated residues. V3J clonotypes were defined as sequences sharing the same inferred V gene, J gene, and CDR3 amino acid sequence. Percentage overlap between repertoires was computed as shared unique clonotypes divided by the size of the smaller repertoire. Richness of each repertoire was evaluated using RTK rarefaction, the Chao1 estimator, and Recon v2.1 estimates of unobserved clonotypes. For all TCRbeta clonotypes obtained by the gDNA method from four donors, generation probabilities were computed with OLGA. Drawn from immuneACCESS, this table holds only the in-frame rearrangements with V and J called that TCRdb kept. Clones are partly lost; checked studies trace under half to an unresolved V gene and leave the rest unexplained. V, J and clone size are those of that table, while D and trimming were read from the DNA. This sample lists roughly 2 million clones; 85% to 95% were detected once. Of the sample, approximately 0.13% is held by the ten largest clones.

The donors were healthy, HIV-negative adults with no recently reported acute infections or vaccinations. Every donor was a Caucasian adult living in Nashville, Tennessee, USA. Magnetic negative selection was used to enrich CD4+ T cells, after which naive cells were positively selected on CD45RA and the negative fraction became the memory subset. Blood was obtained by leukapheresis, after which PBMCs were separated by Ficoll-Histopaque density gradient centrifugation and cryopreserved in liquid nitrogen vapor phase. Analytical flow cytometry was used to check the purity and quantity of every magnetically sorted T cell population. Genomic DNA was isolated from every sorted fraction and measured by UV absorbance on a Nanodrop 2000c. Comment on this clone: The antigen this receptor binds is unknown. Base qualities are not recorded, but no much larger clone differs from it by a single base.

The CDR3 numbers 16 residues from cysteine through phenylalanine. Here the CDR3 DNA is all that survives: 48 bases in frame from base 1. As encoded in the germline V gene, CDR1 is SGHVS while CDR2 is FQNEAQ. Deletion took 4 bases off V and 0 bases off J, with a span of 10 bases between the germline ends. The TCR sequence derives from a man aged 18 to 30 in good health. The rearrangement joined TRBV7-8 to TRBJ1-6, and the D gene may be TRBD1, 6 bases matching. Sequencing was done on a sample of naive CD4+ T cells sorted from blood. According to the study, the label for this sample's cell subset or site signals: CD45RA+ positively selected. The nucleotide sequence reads TGTGCCAGCAGCTGGGGGCAAAGCTCCTATAATTCACCCCTCCACTTT. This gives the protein CASSWGQSSYNSPLHF.